This record looks at one T cell receptor (beta chain) sequence and its context. Its antigen remains unidentified. Assay used: immunoSEQ multiplex PCR; TCRdb lists only in-frame clones, some missing. The repertoire includes about 54,000 clones, around four fifths of them detected once, and about 4% sits in the top ten. Time point meaning: week 35, safety follow-up. In every dose of vaccine, 300 ug of mutant IDH1 20-mer peptide was given alongside topical imiquimod. Patients had eight vaccinations, in weeks 1, 3, 5, 7, 11, 15, 19 and 23. V was clipped by 0 bases and J by 1 base, with 8 bases between them. The CDR3 contains 15 residues. CDR1 and CDR2 (germline): SGDLS, YYNGEE. This specimen belongs to a study of a mutant IDH1 vaccine in newly diagnosed glioma. Study overall: Vaccination began 4-6 weeks post radiotherapy alone, or with temozolomide cycles. V12 occurred at week 35 and V13 at week 47. Patients had received radiotherapy, temozolomide, or both previously, most receiving both.

The chain couples TRBV9 to TRBJ1-5; tentative D call: TRBD1 (5 bases). The TCR sequence derives from a woman aged 18 to 35 with glioma. The specimen was PBMCs, collected from a glioma patient whose treatment included an IDH1 peptide vaccine. The CDR3 is CASSVGGVSNQPQHF. CDR3 bases: TGTGCCAGCAGCGTAGGGGGGGTGAGCAATCAGCCCCAGCATTTT.